Following are 11 T cell receptor beta chains from one sample sequenced in a study of post-analysis software for immune sequencing data. These receptors' antigens are unknown. The study's findings and limits: Patients carried roughly 5 TRBV segments more frequently than controls did, and TRBV5-6, TRBV5-1 and TRBV20-1 were among them.

Unique molecular identifiers had been added to the TCR beta cDNA libraries. Each CDR3 protein gets one entry after TCRdb re-called the PCR reads with MiXCR. The data contain approximately 250,000 distinct CDR3 sequences, about 40% of them seen just once; the ten biggest clones take up less than 6%. Specimen: blood. These receptors originate from a girl aged 5 to 17 with multiple sclerosis.

The CDR3 loop reads CSASMEGIYEQYF. The CDR3 coding sequence is TGCAGTGCTAGCATGGAGGGGATATACGAGCAGTACTTC. The chain employs TRBV20-1 and TRBJ2-5; D is perhaps TRBD2 (6 bases). The J call may be faulty, since TRBJ2-7 better matches the DNA end. The length of the CDR3 is 13 residues. The germline CDR1 and CDR2 sequences are DFQATT and SNEGSKA (reference sequence).

This clonotype was counted ten times or more. Relative to the germline gene, one junction end is altered; a read error may explain this. V usage is TRBV18 and J usage is TRBJ1-2; D ambiguous. The CDR3 is 15 residues long. Per germline, CDR1 KGHSH and CDR2 LQKENI. The CDR3 region is CASSPQKLYDYGYTF. The CDR3 bases are TGTGCCAGTTCACCTCAAAAGTTGTACGACTATGGCTACACCTTC. Full variable domain (outside the CDR3, taken from reference TRBV18 and TRBJ1-2): NAGVMQNPRHLVRRRGQEARLRCSPMKGHSHVYWYRQLPEEGLKFMVYLQKENIIDESGMPKERFSAEFPKEGPSILRIQQVVRGDSAAYFCASSPQKLYDYGYTFGSGTRLTVV.

This chain connects TRBV13 to TRBJ2-7; 7 positions agree with TRBD1. Per the germline V gene, CDR1 is PRHDT and CDR2 is FYEKMQ (reference sequence). With V trimmed by 3 bases and J by 4 bases, 18 bases remained unmatched. The CDR3 sequence is 18 residues long. This CDR3 is CASSLSSSWTGRFYEQYF. CDR3 sequence (DNA): TGTGCCAGCAGCTTGAGTTCTAGTTGGACAGGACGTTTTTACGAGCAGTACTTC.

J is TRBJ2-1 and V is TRBV25-1; 7 positions agree with TRBD2. J was trimmed by 5 bases and V by 6 bases; bases with no gene match: 10. CDR1 is MGHDK and CDR2 is SYGVNS in the germline V gene. CDR3 length equals 15 residues. This CDR3 reads CASSAKTSADNEQFF. The DNA of the CDR3 is TGTGCCAGCAGCGCAAAAACTAGCGCGGACAATGAGCAGTTCTTC.

The chain carries TRBV5-1 and TRBJ2-2; D unclear. CDR3 size: 13 residues. Trimming left V 0 bases short and J 6 bases short, with 6 bases between. Germline CDR1 reads SGHRS; CDR2 reads YFSETQ. DNA for the CDR3: TGCGCCAGCAGCTTGGATTTACCCGGGGAGCTGTTTTTT. As protein: CASSLDLPGELFF.

In this sample, this clonotype turned up a few times. The chain couples TRBV3-1 to TRBJ1-2; D unresolved. Per germline, CDR1 LGHDT and CDR2 YNNKEL (reference sequence). There are 16 residues in the CDR3. V gave up 0 bases and J gave up 0 bases, with 11 bases separating them. CDR3 DNA: TGTGCCAGCAGCCAAGAGCCGCTCGGGGCTAACTATGGCTACACCTTC. As protein: CASSQEPLGANYGYTF.

As concerns this clonotype: A much larger clone lies one base from this, so it may be a read error. This sequence joins TRBV6-2 or TRBV6-3 and TRBJ2-7; no clear D. The DNA end is a closer match to TRBJ2-5, so the J assignment may be wrong. The CDR3 runs 11 residues. From germline, CDR1 is MNHEY and CDR2 SVGEGT. The CDR3 DNA reads as TGTGCCAGCAGTTCGTCGAAGACCCAGTACTTC. The encoded protein is CASSSSKTQYF.

V usage is TRBV3-1 and J usage is TRBJ1-1, with D perhaps TRBD1 (5 bases). Germline V lookup: CDR1 LGHDT, CDR2 YNNKEL (reference sequence). V was trimmed by 0 bases and J by 3 bases, leaving 23 bases between them. The CDR3 runs to 19 residues. Here the CDR3 reads CASSQDRTGGGETYTEAFF. CDR3 bases: TGTGCCAGCAGCCAAGATCGAACAGGCGGGGGTGAAACATACACTGAAGCTTTCTTT.

A note on this clonotype: A much larger clone lies one base from this, so it may be a read error. V gene TRBV12-3 or TRBV12-4 combines with J gene TRBJ1-2; D call uncertain. This CDR3 comprises 14 residues. Trimming took off 4 bases at V and 3 bases at J, with 12 bases between the two ends. For the CDR3, the DNA is TGTGCCAGCAGTTGCGATCGGGGAGACTATGGCTACACCTTC. Translated, it gives CASSCDRGDYGYTF.

The chain couples TRBV5-1 to TRBJ2-3, with TRBD2 matching 11 bases. CDR1 and CDR2 (germline): SGHRS, YFSETQ. With V trimmed by 0 bases and J by 6 bases, 3 bases remained unmatched. The CDR3 has 15 amino acids. For the CDR3, the DNA is TGCGCCAGCAGCTTGGAGGCTAGCGGGAGGGATACGCAGTATTTT. Translated: CASSLEASGRDTQYF.

This clonotype was counted ten times or more. This rearrangement joins TRBV5-8 to TRBJ1-2, with a weak D call TRBD1 (5 bases). V was cut by 4 bases and J by 3 bases, with 16 bases left in between. The CDR3 runs to 15 residues. The germline CDR1 and CDR2 sequences are SGHTS and YDEGEE. Here the CDR3 reads CASSRGGLEDYGYTF. The CDR3 DNA follows: TGTGCCAGCAGCAGGGGAGGTCTGGAGGACTATGGCTACACCTTC.